The clone carrying this T cell receptor beta chain has at least ten counts. What it recognizes is unknown. Documented time point: patch test 1, 2 weeks after DPC sensitization. Sample treatment: therapeutic diphenylcyclopropenone sensitization with weekly scalp DPC. Unfractionated whole blood served as the source for total RNA extraction. The sample originates from a study of human T cells and chemical hapten exposure. The wider study: The sensitizer, 2% DPC, was used on approximately 2 cm by approximately 2 cm of upper inner arm skin. Patients additionally received therapeutic doses of diphenylcyclopropenone on the scalp once a week, and this continued throughout the approximately 23-week study.

Germline V gene data show CDR1 as SGHVS and CDR2 as FQNEAQ. The germline V and J ends were trimmed by 2 bases and 9 bases, with 17 bases remaining between them. This CDR3 is 16 amino acids long. General observations from the study: Expanded TCRs grouped into significantly more large CDR3 similarity clusters than controls produced.

The library labeled individual cDNA molecules by adding unique molecular identifiers to them. TCRdb itself ran the RACE reads through MiXCR, one entry per CDR3 protein. The sample consists of 30,000 to 40,000 distinct CDR3 sequences, 5% to 7% of them appearing once. The chain joins TRBV7-8 to TRBJ1-6, with D unresolved. This clonotype originated in a woman aged 25 to 39 with alopecia areata. Some clones in this sample may be carry-over from other donors' samples. Sample: whole blood, taken in connection with sensitization to the hapten diphenylcyclopropenone (DPC). Here the CDR3 DNA reads TGTGCCAGCAGCTTAATAGTTTCGGGGTATGGTTCACCCCTCCACTTT. Translation: CASSLIVSGYGSPLHF.